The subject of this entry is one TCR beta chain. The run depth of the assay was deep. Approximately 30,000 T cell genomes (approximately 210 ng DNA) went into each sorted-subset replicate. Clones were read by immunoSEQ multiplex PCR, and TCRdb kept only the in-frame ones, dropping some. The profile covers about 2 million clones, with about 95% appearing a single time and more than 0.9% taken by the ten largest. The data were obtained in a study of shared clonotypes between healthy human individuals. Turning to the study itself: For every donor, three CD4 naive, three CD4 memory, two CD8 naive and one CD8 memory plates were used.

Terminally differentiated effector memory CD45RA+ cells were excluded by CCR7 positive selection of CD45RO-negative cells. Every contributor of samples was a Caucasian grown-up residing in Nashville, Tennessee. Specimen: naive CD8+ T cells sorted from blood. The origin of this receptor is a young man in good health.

The CDR3 bases are TGCGCCAGCAGCTTGCACAGACAGGGGCAAGAGACCCAGTACTTC. Translation: CASSLHRQGQETQYF. The V call is TRBV5-1, the J call TRBJ2-5; 8 bases align to TRBD1. V shed 1 base, J shed 2 bases, and the junction held 4 bases outside the gene matches. The CDR3 runs to 15 residues. From germline, CDR1 is SGHRS and CDR2 YFSETQ.